The subject of this entry is one T cell receptor (beta chain). The antigen it binds to is not known. No much larger clonotype is one base removed from it; base qualities were not supplied. Enrolling through a virtual design, the prospective study's participants ranged in age from roughly 18 to 95 years and lived across 24 United States geographic areas. In the prospective study, cohorts were assigned on the basis of participant-reported clinical history obtained from a screening survey and a study questionnaire. Mobile phlebotomists in the prospective study collected whole blood, serum and a nasopharyngeal or oropharyngeal swab from every participant. Over a roughly two-month period, participants in the prospective study had the option of providing additional blood draws and questionnaires. Before DNA extraction, blood samples from the prospective study were shipped at room temperature or frozen.

V loses 0 bases, J loses 4 bases, and the germline ends lie 12 bases apart. Reading from cysteine to phenylalanine, the CDR3 counts 15 amino acids. Only the CDR3 DNA is retained, 45 bases long and in frame from the first base. As encoded in the germline V gene, CDR1 is ENHRY while CDR2 is SYGVKD. This sample is part of a study of blood T cell repertoires in COVID-19 (dated by TCRdb to 2020 to 2022). Broadly, across the study: Samples from collaborators originated in the United States, Italy and Spain and spanned both the acute and convalescent phases of COVID-19. The prospective study material was composed of cDNA or gDNA derived from T cells, B-cell-depleted T cells, or PBMCs. Subjects who had been exposed to COVID-19, were actively infected with it, or had recovered from it provided the deeply sampled blood TCRbeta repertoires that made up the dataset. The repertoires were released in a freely available public database meant as a resource for research on the immune response to SARS-CoV-2. The samples were drawn from the first 160 participants of the ongoing ImmuneRACE study and from some 1,300 subjects provided by 6 global collaborators. A de-identified subject ID, COVID-19 status, age in years and sex were almost always included in the sample metadata. Where available, HLA class I and class II types were taken from metadata supplied by the sample provider and were not determined by assay-based typing. Study-wide findings and limitations: Clinical and demographic metadata were provided uncurated, with the amount varying by source and participant.

The immunoSEQ Assay, a bias-controlled multiplex PCR, was used to amplify TCRbeta CDR3 regions from genomic DNA. As for the authors' bioinformatics: Within the assay, amplification of reference gene primers was used to estimate how many nucleated cells each sample contained. To quantify the absolute abundance of each unique TCRbeta CDR3 rearrangement, sequence reads were collapsed and filtered. For each sample, productive Simpson clonality was calculated as the square root of Simpson's diversity index over productive rearrangements. What TCRdb holds here is the immuneACCESS table cut down to in-frame rearrangements. Part of the clones is not present; checked against another copy, under half of the missing clones reflect an unresolved V gene, and the others are unexplained. The V and J calls and clone size are taken from that table; D and trimming were inferred from the DNA. The sample table holds 300,000 to 400,000 clones, of which 85% to 90% were seen once. The top ten clones comprise 0.9% to 1% of the sample.

The chain couples TRBV10-3 to TRBJ1-2; a tentative D match to TRBD1 spans 6 bases. Sequenced: PBMCs or T cells enriched from blood (not recorded which). The sequence was collected from a woman younger than 45 with acute COVID-19. The nucleotide sequence is TGTGCCATCAGTGAGTCTACCAGGGGCTCCTATGGCTACACCTTC. Its protein product is CAISESTRGSYGYTF.